The clone carrying this T cell receptor beta chain was found many times. Its target is unknown. This record comes from a study of response to subunit inactivated influenza vaccine. Overall study findings and caveats: The authors offered the suggestion that each seasonal influenza vaccination recruits few new T cells.

Unmatched junction bases numbered 3, after V lost 4 bases and J lost 3 bases. CDR3 length: 15 amino acids. Each CDR3 protein is one row after TCRdb ran MiXCR on the RT-PCR reads. Among around 520,000 distinct CDR3 sequences listed, about 11% were seen once. This chain joins TRBV12-3 or TRBV12-4 and TRBJ2-2; 9 bases line up with TRBD1. The sequence was obtained from a man aged 50 to 59 who received an inactivated influenza vaccine. The sample in question was PBMCs from blood, obtained on the day of vaccination. The CDR3 bases are TGTGCCAGCAGTTCATGGGACAGGGACACCGGGGAGCTGTTTTTT. Translated: CASSSWDRDTGELFF.